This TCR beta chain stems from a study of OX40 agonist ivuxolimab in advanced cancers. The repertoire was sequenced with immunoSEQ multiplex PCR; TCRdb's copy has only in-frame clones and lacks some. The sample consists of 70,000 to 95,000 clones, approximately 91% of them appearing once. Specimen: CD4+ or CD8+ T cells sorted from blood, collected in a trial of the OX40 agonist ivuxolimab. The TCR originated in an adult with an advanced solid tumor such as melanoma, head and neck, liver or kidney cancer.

For the CDR3, the DNA is TGTGCCAGCAGGCCCCTCGCGCTGGGCTCCTACGAGCAGTACTTC. Protein product: CASRPLALGSYEQYF. The chain combines TRBV27 with TRBJ2-7; no clear D. Germline V CDR1 and CDR2: MNHEY, SMNVEV (reference sequence). Deletions cut 6 bases from V and 0 bases from J, with 15 bases between. The CDR3 runs 15 residues.